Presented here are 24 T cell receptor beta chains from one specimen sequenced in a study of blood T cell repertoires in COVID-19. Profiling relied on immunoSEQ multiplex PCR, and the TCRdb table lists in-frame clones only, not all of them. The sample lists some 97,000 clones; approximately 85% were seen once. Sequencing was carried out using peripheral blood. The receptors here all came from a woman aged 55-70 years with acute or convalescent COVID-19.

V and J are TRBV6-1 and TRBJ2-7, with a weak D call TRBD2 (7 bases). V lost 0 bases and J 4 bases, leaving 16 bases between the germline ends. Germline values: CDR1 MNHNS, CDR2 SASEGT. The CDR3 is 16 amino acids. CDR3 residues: CASSEAFGGRGYEQYF. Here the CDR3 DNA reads TGTGCCAGCAGTGAAGCGTTCGGGGGGCGCGGGTACGAGCAGTACTTC.

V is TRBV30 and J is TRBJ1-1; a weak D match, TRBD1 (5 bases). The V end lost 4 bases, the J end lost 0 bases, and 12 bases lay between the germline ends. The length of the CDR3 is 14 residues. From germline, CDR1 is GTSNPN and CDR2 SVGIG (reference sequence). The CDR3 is CAWNRDSLNTEAFF. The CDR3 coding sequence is TGTGCCTGGAATCGGGACTCACTGAACACTGAAGCTTTCTTT.

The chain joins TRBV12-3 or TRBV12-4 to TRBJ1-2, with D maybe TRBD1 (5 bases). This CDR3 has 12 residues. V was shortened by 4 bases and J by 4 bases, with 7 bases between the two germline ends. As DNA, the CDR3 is TGTGCCAGCAGTTGGGGGGGCTATGGCTACACCTTC. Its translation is CASSWGGYGYTF.

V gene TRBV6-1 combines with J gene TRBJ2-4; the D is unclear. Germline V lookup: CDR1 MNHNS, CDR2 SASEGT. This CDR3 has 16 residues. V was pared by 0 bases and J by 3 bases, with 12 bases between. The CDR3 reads CASSEALEGIKNIQYF. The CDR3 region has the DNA TGTGCCAGCAGTGAAGCGCTAGAAGGTATCAAAAACATTCAGTACTTC.

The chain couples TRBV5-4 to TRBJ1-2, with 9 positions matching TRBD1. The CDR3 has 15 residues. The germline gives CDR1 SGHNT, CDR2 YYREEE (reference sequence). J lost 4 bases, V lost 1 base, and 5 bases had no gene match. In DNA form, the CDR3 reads TGTGCCAGCAGCTTGTTAGGGACAGGGCGCTATGGCTACACCTTC. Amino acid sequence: CASSLLGTGRYGYTF.

CDR3 bases: TGTGCCTGGAGCTGGACAGGGTTACCCATTCATGGCTACACCTTC. This gives the protein CAWSWTGLPIHGYTF. This rearrangement joins TRBV30 to TRBJ1-2, with TRBD1 identical over 8 bases. J lost 6 bases, V lost 3 bases, and 12 bases had no gene match. CDR3 length equals 15 residues. Germline values: CDR1 GTSNPN, CDR2 SVGIG (reference sequence).

The CDR3 nucleotides are TGTGCCTGGAGTGTCCCACAGGGAAACACCATATATTTT. Its protein is CAWSVPQGNTIYF. This sequence joins TRBV30 and TRBJ1-3; D not certain. Germline V gives CDR1 GTSNPN, CDR2 SVGIG (reference sequence). This CDR3 spans 13 amino acids. Trimming removed 0 bases at V and 4 bases at J, with 7 bases between. The full variable domain, its missing parts supplied by reference TRBV30 and TRBJ1-3, is SQTIHQWPATLVQPVGSPLSLECTVEGTSNPNLYWYRQAAGRGLQLLFYSVGIGQISSEVPQNLSASRPQDRQFILSSKKLLLSDSGFYLCAWSVPQGNTIYFGEGSWLTVV.

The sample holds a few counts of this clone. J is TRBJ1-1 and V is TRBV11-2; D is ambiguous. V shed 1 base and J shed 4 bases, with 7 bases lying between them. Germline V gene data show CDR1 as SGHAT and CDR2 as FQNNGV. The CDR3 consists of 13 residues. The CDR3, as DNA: TGTGCCAGCAGCTTAGGCCCGGGCACTGAAGCTTTCTTT. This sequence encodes CASSLGPGTEAFF.

CDR3 DNA sequence: TGTGCCAGCAGCTCCCGGACAGGGCACAATGAGCAGTTCTTC. Encoded protein: CASSSRTGHNEQFF. The chain couples TRBV11-3 to TRBJ2-1; 8 nucleotides agree with TRBD1. The V gene's germline CDR1 is SGHNT and CDR2 YENEEA. The CDR3 is 14 residues long. Trimming cost V 4 bases and J 5 bases; bases outside gene matches: 4.

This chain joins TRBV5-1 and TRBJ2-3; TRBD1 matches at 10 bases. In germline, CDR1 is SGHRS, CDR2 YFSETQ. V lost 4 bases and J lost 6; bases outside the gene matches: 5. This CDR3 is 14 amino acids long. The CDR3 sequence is CASSPGQGEDTQYF. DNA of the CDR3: TGCGCCAGCAGCCCCGGACAGGGGGAGGATACGCAGTATTTT.

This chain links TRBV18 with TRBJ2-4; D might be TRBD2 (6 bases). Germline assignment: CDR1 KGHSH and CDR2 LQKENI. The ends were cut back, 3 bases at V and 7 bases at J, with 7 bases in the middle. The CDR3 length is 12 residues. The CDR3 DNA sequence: TGTGCCAGCTCACCGGAGGGGAACATTCAGTACTTC. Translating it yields CASSPEGNIQYF.

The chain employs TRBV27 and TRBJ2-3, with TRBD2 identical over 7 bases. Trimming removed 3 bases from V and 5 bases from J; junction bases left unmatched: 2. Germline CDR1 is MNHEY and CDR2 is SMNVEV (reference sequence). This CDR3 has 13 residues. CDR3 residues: CASSFLAEDTQYF. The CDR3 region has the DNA TGTGCCAGCAGTTTCCTAGCGGAAGATACGCAGTATTTT.

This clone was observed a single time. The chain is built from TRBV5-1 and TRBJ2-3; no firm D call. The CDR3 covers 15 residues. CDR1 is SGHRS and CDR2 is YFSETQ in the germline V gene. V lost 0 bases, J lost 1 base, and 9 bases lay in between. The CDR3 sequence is CASSLVWQGTDTQYF. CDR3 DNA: TGCGCCAGCAGCTTGGTATGGCAAGGCACAGATACGCAGTATTTT.

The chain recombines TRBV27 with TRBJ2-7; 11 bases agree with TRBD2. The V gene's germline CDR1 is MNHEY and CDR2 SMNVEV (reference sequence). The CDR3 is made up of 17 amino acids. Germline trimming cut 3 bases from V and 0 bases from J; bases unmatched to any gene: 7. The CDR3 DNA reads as TGTGCCAGCAGTTTTAGGGCTAGCGGGAGGAGCTCCTACGAGCAGTACTTC. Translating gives CASSFRASGRSSYEQYF.

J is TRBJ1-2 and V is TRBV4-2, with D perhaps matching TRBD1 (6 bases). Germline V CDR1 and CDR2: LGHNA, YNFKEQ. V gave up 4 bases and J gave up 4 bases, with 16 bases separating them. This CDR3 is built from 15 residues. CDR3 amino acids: CASSLGTTNPYGYTF. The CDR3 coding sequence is TGTGCCAGCAGCCTTGGGACAACCAACCCCTATGGCTACACCTTC.

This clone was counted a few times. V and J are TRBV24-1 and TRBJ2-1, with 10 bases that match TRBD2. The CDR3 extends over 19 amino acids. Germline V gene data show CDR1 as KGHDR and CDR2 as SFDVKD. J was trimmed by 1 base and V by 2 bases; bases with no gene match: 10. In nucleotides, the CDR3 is TGTGCCACCAGTGATTCCCCCGGGACTAGCGCCTCTTCCTACAATGAGCAGTTCTTC. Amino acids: CATSDSPGTSASSYNEQFF.

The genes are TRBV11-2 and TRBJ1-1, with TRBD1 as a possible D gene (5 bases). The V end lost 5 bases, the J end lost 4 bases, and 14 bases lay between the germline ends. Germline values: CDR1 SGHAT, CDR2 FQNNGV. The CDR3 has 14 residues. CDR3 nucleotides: TGTGCCAGCAGCCCCAGGCAGGGATTCACTGAAGCTTTCTTT. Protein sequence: CASSPRQGFTEAFF.

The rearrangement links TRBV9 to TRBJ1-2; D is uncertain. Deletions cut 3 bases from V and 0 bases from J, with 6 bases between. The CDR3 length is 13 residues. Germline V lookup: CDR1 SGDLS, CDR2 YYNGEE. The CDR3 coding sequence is TGTGCCAGCAGCGCGCCAGCTAACTATGGCTACACCTTC. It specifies CASSAPANYGYTF. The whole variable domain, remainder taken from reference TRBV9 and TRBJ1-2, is DSGVTQTPKHLITATGQRVTLRCSPRSGDLSVYWYQQSLDQGLQFLIQYYNGEERAKGNILERFSAQQFPDLHSELNLSSLELGDSALYFCASSAPANYGYTFGSGTRLTVV.

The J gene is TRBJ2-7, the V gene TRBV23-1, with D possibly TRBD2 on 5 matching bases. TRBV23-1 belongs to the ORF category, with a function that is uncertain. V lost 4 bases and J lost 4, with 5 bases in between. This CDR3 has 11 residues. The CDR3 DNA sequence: TGCGCCAGCAGTCGAGGGTACGAGCAGTACGTC. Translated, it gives CASSRGYEQYV.

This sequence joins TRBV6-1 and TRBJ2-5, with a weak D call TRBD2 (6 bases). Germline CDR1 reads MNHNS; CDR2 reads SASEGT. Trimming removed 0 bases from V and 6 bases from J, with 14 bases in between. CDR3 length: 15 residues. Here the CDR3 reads CASSEAGGTGKTQYF. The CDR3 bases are TGTGCCAGCAGTGAAGCGGGAGGCACGGGGAAGACCCAGTACTTC.

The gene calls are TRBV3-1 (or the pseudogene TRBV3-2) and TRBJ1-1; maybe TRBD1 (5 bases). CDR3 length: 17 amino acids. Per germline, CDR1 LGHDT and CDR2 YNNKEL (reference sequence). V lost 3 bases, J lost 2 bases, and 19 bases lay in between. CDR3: CASSQTQVPTPNTEAFF. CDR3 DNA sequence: TGTGCCAGCAGCCAGACACAGGTACCCACGCCAAACACTGAAGCTTTCTTT.

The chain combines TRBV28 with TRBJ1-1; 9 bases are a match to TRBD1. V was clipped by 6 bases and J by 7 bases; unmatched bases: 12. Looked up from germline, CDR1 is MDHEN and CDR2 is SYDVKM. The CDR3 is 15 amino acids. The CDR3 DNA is TGTGCCAGCAGCGCCACCGGGACAGGGTACGGTGAAGCTTTCTTT. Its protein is CASSATGTGYGEAFF.

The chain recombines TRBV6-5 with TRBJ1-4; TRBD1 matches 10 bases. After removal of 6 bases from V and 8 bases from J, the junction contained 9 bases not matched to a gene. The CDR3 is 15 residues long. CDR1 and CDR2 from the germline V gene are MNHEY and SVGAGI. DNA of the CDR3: TGTGCCAGCAGCTCCTTCGGGACAGGGGCAGAAAAACTGTTTTTT. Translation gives CASSSFGTGAEKLFF.

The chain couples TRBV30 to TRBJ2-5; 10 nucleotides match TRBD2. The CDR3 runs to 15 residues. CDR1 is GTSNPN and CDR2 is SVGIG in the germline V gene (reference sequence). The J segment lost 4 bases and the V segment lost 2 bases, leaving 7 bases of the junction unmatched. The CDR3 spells CAWSPLAGGRETQYF. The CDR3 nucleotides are TGTGCCTGGAGTCCTTTAGCGGGAGGACGAGAGACCCAGTACTTC.